The 9 T cell receptor beta chains below were found in one sample sequenced in a study of human T cells and chemical hapten exposure. TCRdb independently ran MiXCR on the RACE reads; one entry per CDR3 protein. The table lists roughly 80,000 distinct CDR3 sequences, about 9.2% of them singletons. Described time point: healthy volunteer bleed at 6 weeks. Unfractionated whole blood yielded total RNA. The source material was whole blood. The receptors were sampled from a female donor in good health. Some clones in this sample may be carry-over from other donors' samples.

This sequence joins TRBV29-1 and TRBJ1-1, with a possible D match to TRBD1 (5 bases). Germline lookup yields CDR1 SQVTM and CDR2 ANQGSEA. The CDR3 runs 15 residues. V dropped 3 bases and J dropped 3 bases, with 17 bases sitting between them. CDR3 in amino acids: CSVDLGGIMDTEAFF. DNA of the CDR3: TGCAGCGTTGATTTGGGGGGGATTATGGACACTGAAGCTTTCTTT.

This clonotype was picked up many times. The rearrangement joins TRBV18 to TRBJ1-6; no clear D gene. Germline CDR1 is KGHSH and CDR2 is LQKENI. V was shortened by 2 bases and J by 7 bases, with 15 bases between the two germline ends. There are 16 residues in the CDR3. CDR3 sequence reads: CASSPVPASPNSPLHF. The CDR3 coding sequence is TGTGCCAGCTCACCAGTTCCGGCAAGCCCCAATTCACCCCTCCACTTT.

Many counts were recorded for this clonotype. The chain is built from TRBV10-3 and TRBJ2-1, with 7 bases that match TRBD2. The CDR3 loop spans 15 amino acids. J gave up 5 bases and V 6 bases, and 10 bases lay outside the gene matches. CDR1 is ENHRY, CDR2 SYGVKD, per germline. The CDR3 region has the DNA TGTGCCATCAGGGAGACCGGGACTACCGACAATGAGCAGTTCTTC. This gives the protein CAIRETGTTDNEQFF.

In this sample, this clonotype turned up many times. V usage is TRBV20-1 and J usage is TRBJ1-4; D uncertain. The V gene's germline CDR1 is DFQATT and CDR2 SNEGSKA (reference sequence). This CDR3 is 15 amino acids long. Trimming took off 0 bases at V and 8 bases at J, with 16 bases between the two ends. The CDR3 coding sequence is TGCAGTGCTAGAGATGTAGCCCTAGGATGGGAAAAACTGTTTTTT. It translates to CSARDVALGWEKLFF.

In this sample, this clonotype turned up many times. This CDR3 is CSARDIAGPKNTEAFF. The CDR3 nucleotides are TGCAGTGCTAGAGATATTGCCGGGCCGAAGAACACTGAAGCTTTCTTT. This chain uses TRBV20-1 with TRBJ1-1; D gene uncertain. Per the germline V gene, CDR1 is DFQATT and CDR2 is SNEGSKA (reference sequence). V lost 0 bases to trimming and J lost 1 base, with 15 bases between them. The CDR3 length is 16 residues.

Turning to this clonotype: A read error may be the cause here, since a much bigger clone is one base away. The rearrangement links TRBV29-1 to TRBJ2-3; TRBD1 matches at 8 bases. This CDR3 region has 15 residues. Germline V CDR1 and CDR2: SQVTM, ANQGSEA. CDR3 nucleotide sequence: TGCGGCGTTGGCTTTCAGGGGGCGGGCACAGATACGCAGTATTTT. Its translation: CGVGFQGAGTDTQYF.

The sample holds many counts of this clonotype. V is TRBV10-3 and J is TRBJ2-3; D uncertain. The CDR3 is made up of 13 amino acids. CDR1 and CDR2 from the germline V gene are ENHRY and SYGVKD. V was cut by 10 bases and J by 2 bases, with 13 bases left in between. The CDR3 reads CATVPDSTDTQYF. In DNA form, the CDR3 reads TGTGCCACTGTTCCTGACTCCACAGATACGCAGTATTTT.

This clonotype occurred a few times. The rearrangement joins TRBV13 to TRBJ2-3, with a tentative D call TRBD2 (5 bases). The germline V and J ends were trimmed by 5 bases and 0 bases, with 12 bases remaining between them. Germline values: CDR1 PRHDT, CDR2 FYEKMQ (reference sequence). The CDR3 has 15 amino acids. The CDR3 sequence is CASSTGSTSTDTQYF. The CDR3 DNA reads as TGTGCCAGCAGCACGGGGTCCACTAGCACAGATACGCAGTATTTT.

The sample holds a few counts of this clonotype. The CDR3 bases are TGTGCCAGCAGAAGGAGTCCCCACCTCTATGGCTACACCTTC. Translation gives CASRRSPHLYGYTF. This chain links TRBV6-5 with TRBJ1-2; no clear D. With 6 bases removed from V and 4 bases from J, the gap between germline ends came to 15 bases. Germline V CDR1 and CDR2: MNHEY, SVGAGI. The CDR3 has 14 residues.